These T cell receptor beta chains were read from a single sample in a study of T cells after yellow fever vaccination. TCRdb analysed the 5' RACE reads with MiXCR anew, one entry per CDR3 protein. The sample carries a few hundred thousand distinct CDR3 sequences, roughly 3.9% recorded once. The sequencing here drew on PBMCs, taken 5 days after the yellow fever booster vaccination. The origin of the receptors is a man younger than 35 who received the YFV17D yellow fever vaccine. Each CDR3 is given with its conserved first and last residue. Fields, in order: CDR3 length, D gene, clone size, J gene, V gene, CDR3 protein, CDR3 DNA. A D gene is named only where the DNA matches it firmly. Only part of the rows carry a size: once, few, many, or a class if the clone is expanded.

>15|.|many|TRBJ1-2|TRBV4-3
CASSQDRGGLFGYTF
TGCGCCAGCAGCCAAGATCGGGGGGGACTGTTCGGCTACACCTTC
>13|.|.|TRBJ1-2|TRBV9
CASQGPTSYGYTF
TGTGCCAGCCAAGGGCCCACCAGTTATGGCTACACCTTC
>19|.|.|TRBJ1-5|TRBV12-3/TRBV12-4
CASSFLGRLFSYSNQPQHF
TGTGCCAGCAGTTTTCTTGGCAGGCTTTTTTCGTATAGCAATCAGCCCCAGCATTTT
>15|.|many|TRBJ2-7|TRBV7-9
CASSSTRGVSYEQYF
TGTGCCAGCAGCTCCACCCGGGGTGTCTCCTACGAGCAGTACTTC
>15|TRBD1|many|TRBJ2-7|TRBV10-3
CAIRGPGQGSYEQYF
TGTGCCATCCGGGGACCGGGACAGGGCTCCTACGAGCAGTACTTC
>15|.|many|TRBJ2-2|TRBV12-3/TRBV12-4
CASRTGFPNTGELFF
TGTGCCAGCAGGACCGGGTTCCCGAACACCGGGGAGCTGTTTTTT
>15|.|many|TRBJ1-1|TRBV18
CASSPDTEMNTEAFF
TGTGCCAGCTCACCTGACACAGAAATGAACACTGAAGCTTTCTTT
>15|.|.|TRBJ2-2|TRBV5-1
CASSLATVNTGELFF
TGCGCCAGCAGCTTGGCTACAGTGAACACCGGGGAGCTGTTTTTT
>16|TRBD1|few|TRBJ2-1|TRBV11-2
CASSLAQGASYNEQFF
TGTGCCAGCAGCTTAGCTCAGGGGGCGTCCTACAATGAGCAGTTCTTC
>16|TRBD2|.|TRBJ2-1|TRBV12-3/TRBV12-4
CASTHVSGGSYNEQFF
TGTGCCAGCACCCATGTAAGCGGGGGGTCATACAATGAGCAGTTCTTC
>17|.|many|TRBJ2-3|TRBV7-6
CASSLGLGVTSTDTQYF
TGTGCCAGCAGCTTAGGTCTCGGAGTCACTAGCACAGATACGCAGTATTTT
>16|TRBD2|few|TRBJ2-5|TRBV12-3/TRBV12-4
CASSPGLLAGRETQYF
TGTGCCAGCAGCCCTGGGCTACTAGCGGGGAGAGAGACCCAGTACTTC
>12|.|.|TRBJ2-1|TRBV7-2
CASSFPSNEQFF
TGTGCCAGCAGCTTCCCCTCCAATGAGCAGTTCTTC
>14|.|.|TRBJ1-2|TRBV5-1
CASSPAAANYGYTF
TGCGCCAGCAGCCCGGCAGCAGCTAACTATGGCTACACCTTC
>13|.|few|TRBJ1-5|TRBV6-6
CASSYFSNQPQHF
TGTGCCAGCAGTTATTTTAGCAATCAGCCCCAGCATTTT
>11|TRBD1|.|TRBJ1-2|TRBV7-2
CASSLGQGNTF
TGTGCCAGCAGCCTAGGACAGGGTAACACCTTC
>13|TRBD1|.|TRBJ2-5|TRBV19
CASSKGTVETQYF
TGTGCCAGTAGTAAGGGGACAGTCGAGACCCAGTACTTC
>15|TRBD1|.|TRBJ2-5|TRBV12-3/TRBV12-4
CASRSHRGPQETQYF
TGTGCCAGCAGATCACACAGGGGACCTCAAGAGACCCAGTACTTC
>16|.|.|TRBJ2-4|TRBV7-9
CASSPRGQINPNIQYF
TGTGCCAGCAGCCCCCGCGGACAGATCAACCCAAACATTCAGTACTTC
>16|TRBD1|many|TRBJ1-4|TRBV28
CASSPPRQGTNEKLFF
TGTGCCAGCAGTCCTCCCCGACAGGGAACTAATGAAAAACTGTTTTTT
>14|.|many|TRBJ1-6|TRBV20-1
CSASPGGGGSPLHF
TGCAGTGCTAGTCCCGGGGGCGGCGGTTCACCCCTCCACTTT
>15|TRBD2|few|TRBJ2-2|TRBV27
CASSPSGGYFGELFF
TGTGCCAGCAGTCCAAGCGGGGGTTACTTCGGGGAGCTGTTTTTT
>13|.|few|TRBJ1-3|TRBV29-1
CSVVPEAGNTIYF
TGCAGCGTTGTGCCTGAGGCCGGAAACACCATATATTTT
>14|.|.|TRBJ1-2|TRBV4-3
CASSPFINRDGYTF
TGCGCCAGCAGCCCCTTTATAAACAGGGATGGCTACACCTTC
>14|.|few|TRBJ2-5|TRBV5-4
CASSLGQPLETQYF
TGTGCCAGCAGCTTGGGGCAGCCCCTAGAGACCCAGTACTTC
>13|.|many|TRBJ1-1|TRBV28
CASSLNLNTEAFF
TGTGCCAGCAGTTTGAACCTGAACACTGAAGCTTTCTTT
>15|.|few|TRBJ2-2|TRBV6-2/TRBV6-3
CASRVLRTNTGELFF
TGTGCCAGCCGCGTTCTGAGGACGAACACCGGGGAGCTGTTTTTT
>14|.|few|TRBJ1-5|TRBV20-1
CSATLTVSNQPQHF
TGCAGTGCCACACTGACAGTTAGCAATCAGCCCCAGCATTTT
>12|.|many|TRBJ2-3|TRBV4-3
CASSQVGDTQYF
TGCGCCAGCAGCCAGGTGGGGGATACGCAGTATTTT
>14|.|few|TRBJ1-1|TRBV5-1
CASSSTGDNTEAFF
TGCGCCAGCAGCTCCACAGGAGACAACACTGAAGCTTTCTTT
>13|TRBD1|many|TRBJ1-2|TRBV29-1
CSAPGQGSYGYTF
TGCAGCGCCCCCGGACAGGGAAGCTATGGCTACACCTTC
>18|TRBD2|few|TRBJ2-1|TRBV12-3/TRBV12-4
CASSPPGAGGATYNEQFF
TGTGCCAGCAGCCCGCCAGGGGCGGGGGGAGCAACCTACAATGAGCAGTTCTTC
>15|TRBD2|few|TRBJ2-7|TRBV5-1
CASSSAGGITYEQYF
TGCGCCAGCAGCTCAGCGGGGGGGATTACCTACGAGCAGTACTTC
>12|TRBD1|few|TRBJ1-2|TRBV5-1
CASSSTGDGYTF
TGCGCCAGCAGCTCGACAGGGGACGGCTACACCTTC
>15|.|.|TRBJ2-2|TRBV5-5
CASSLGLSETGELFF
TGTGCCAGCAGCTTGGGGCTTTCGGAAACCGGGGAGCTGTTTTTT
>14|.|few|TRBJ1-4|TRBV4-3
CASSQDSGNEKLFF
TGCGCCAGCAGCCAAGACAGCGGGAATGAAAAACTGTTTTTT
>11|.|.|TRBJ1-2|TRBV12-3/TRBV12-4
CASSPQGRYTF
TGTGCCAGCAGCCCACAGGGAAGGTACACCTTC
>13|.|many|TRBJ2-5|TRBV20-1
CSAGASGAETQYF
TGCAGTGCGGGGGCTAGTGGGGCCGAGACCCAGTACTTC
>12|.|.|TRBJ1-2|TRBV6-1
CASGVHVDGYTF
TGTGCCAGCGGAGTACATGTGGATGGCTACACCTTC
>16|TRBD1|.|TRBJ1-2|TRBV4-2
CASSQNSGTEIYGYTF
TGTGCCAGCAGCCAAAATTCCGGGACAGAAATCTATGGCTACACCTTC
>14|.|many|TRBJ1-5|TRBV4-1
CASSQGYSNQPQHF
TGCGCCAGCAGCCAAGGTTATAGCAATCAGCCCCAGCATTTT
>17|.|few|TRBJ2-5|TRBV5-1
CASSLAELTGPAETQYF
TGCGCCAGCAGCTTGGCTGAACTTACGGGCCCCGCGGAGACCCAGTACTTC
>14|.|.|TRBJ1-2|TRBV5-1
CASSFSEGFYGYTF
TGCGCCAGCAGCTTTTCCGAAGGGTTCTATGGCTACACCTTC
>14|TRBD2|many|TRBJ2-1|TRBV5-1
CASSLGTSGNEQFF
TGCGCCAGCAGCTTGGGGACTAGTGGCAATGAGCAGTTCTTC
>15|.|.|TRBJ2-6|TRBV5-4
CASSPLGLGANVLTF
TGTGCCAGCAGCCCGCTGGGCCTAGGGGCCAACGTCCTGACTTTC
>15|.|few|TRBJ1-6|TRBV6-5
CASSYVGRVNSPLHF
TGTGCCAGCAGTTATGTTGGACGGGTCAATTCACCCCTCCACTTT
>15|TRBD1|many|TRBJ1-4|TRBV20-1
CSAREPTGFVEKLFF
TGCAGTGCTAGAGAACCGACAGGGTTTGTTGAAAAACTGTTTTTT
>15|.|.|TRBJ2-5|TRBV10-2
CASARAGTLQETQYF
TGCGCCAGCGCCCGGGCCGGAACACTTCAAGAGACCCAGTACTTC
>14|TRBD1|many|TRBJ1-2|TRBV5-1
CASSLSQGGYGYTF
TGCGCCAGCAGCTTGTCTCAGGGGGGCTATGGCTACACCTTC
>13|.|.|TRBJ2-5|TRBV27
CASRSLGRETQYF
TGTGCCAGCCGCTCCCTGGGGAGGGAGACCCAGTACTTC